The 14 T cell receptor beta chains listed next were all sequenced from one sample in a study of response to subunit inactivated influenza vaccine. TCRdb called the RT-PCR reads again in MiXCR, with one record for every CDR3 protein. The data contain about 160,000 distinct CDR3 sequences, approximately 11% of them singletons. This specimen was non-naive T cells sorted from PBMCs, taken about 40 days after vaccination. The receptors derive from a man aged 50-60 years who received an inactivated influenza vaccine.

This clonotype came up a few times. The chain combines TRBV5-1 with TRBJ2-1; D may be TRBD2 (5 bases). The V gene's germline CDR1 is SGHRS and CDR2 YFSETQ. The CDR3 consists of 15 residues. Trimming removed 2 bases from V and 4 bases from J, with 13 bases in between. CDR3 in amino acids: CASSLGNGKYNEQFF. In DNA form, the CDR3 reads TGCGCCAGCAGCTTAGGTAACGGGAAATACAATGAGCAGTTCTTC.

This clonotype came up a few times. This chain uses TRBV24-1 with TRBJ2-5, with D maybe TRBD1 (6 bases). Trimming took 4 bases from V and 5 from J, leaving 16 bases between them. The CDR3 loop spans 15 amino acids. Germline loops: CDR1 KGHDR, CDR2 SFDVKD. This CDR3 reads CATSDSRGLEETQYF. As DNA, the CDR3 is TGTGCCACCAGTGACAGCAGGGGTCTGGAGGAGACCCAGTACTTC.

V gene TRBV24-1 combines with J gene TRBJ2-1; 13 nucleotides align to TRBD2. The trim removed 4 bases at V and 7 bases at J, leaving 6 bases unmatched. The CDR3 runs to 16 residues. Looked up from germline, CDR1 is KGHDR and CDR2 is SFDVKD. The CDR3 DNA reads as TGTGCCACCAGTGAAGGGGGACTAGCGGGGATAAATGAGCAGTTCTTC. Translating it yields CATSEGGLAGINEQFF.

This clonotype appeared many times. The chain is built from TRBV5-1 and TRBJ2-7; 8 positions match TRBD1. With 0 bases clipped from V and 7 bases from J, the junction kept 6 bases outside the gene matches. CDR1 and CDR2 from the germline V gene are SGHRS and YFSETQ. The CDR3 runs to 14 residues. This chain's CDR3 is CASSLDAGTGEQYF. CDR3 DNA: TGCGCCAGCAGCTTGGACGCCGGGACAGGAGAGCAGTACTTC. The full variable domain, rest sourced from reference TRBV5-1 and TRBJ2-7, is KAGVTQTPRYLIKTRGQQVTLSCSPISGHRSVSWYQQTPGQGLQFLFEYFSETQRNKGNFPGRFSGRQFSNSRSEMNVSTLELGDSALYLCASSLDAGTGEQYFGPGTRLTVT.

In this sample, this clonotype turned up a few times. CDR3 DNA sequence: TGCAGCGTTGAAGGTGGGACTAGCGGGGTCAATGAGCAGTTCTTC. This translates into CSVEGGTSGVNEQFF. The chain uses TRBV29-1 and TRBJ2-1; 13 positions agree with TRBD2. V dropped 1 base and J dropped 6; count of bases not matched to a gene: 3. The germline V gene encodes CDR1 SQVTM and CDR2 ANQGSEA. The CDR3 has 15 amino acids.

This clonotype was seen ten or more times. The chain employs TRBV14 and TRBJ1-2, with D uncertain. V was clipped by 0 bases and J by 6 bases, with 8 bases between them. The V gene's germline CDR1 is SGHDN and CDR2 FVKESK. The CDR3 has 13 amino acids. CDR3 sequence: CASSQDRRDGYTF. The CDR3 DNA reads TGTGCCAGCAGCCAAGATCGAAGGGATGGCTACACCTTC.

The V call is TRBV3-1, the J call TRBJ1-3, with D maybe TRBD1 (5 bases). Germline CDR1 LGHDT, CDR2 YNNKEL (reference sequence). This CDR3 contains 14 residues. Trimming left V 1 base short and J 8 bases short, with 12 bases between. In DNA, the CDR3 is TGTGCCAGCAGCCAAGTGGGACTGAGGGACACCATATATTTT. This encodes CASSQVGLRDTIYF.

J is TRBJ1-2 and V is TRBV6-6; no definite D call. The CDR3 sequence is 11 residues long. The germline gives CDR1 MNHNY, CDR2 SVGAGI (reference sequence). The V gene lost 6 bases and the J gene lost 4 bases, with 6 bases spanning the gap. The DNA for the CDR3 is TGTGCCAGCAGAGGATCCTATGGCTACACCTTC. Residues: CASRGSYGYTF.

This clonotype was observed at least ten times. The V and J genes are TRBV18 and TRBJ2-7, with 8 bases fitting TRBD1. The ends lost 2 bases at V and 6 bases at J; junction bases unmatched: 6. The CDR3 contains 14 residues. Germline V gene sequence: CDR1 KGHSH, CDR2 LQKENI. This CDR3 reads CASSPGQGLSEQYF. The CDR3 coding sequence is TGTGCCAGCTCACCAGGACAGGGTCTGAGCGAGCAGTACTTC.

The V call is TRBV9, the J call TRBJ2-7; TRBD1 matches 10 bases. CDR3 length: 17 amino acids. V lost 0 bases to trimming and J lost 0 bases; unmatched junction nucleotides: 6. CDR1 and CDR2 (germline): SGDLS, YYNGEE. This CDR3 is CASSVDSGQGFSYEQYF. The CDR3 DNA follows: TGTGCCAGCAGCGTAGACTCGGGACAGGGGTTCTCCTACGAGCAGTACTTC.

This clonotype was counted at least ten times. The chain has TRBV29-1 and TRBJ1-2; 9 bases align to TRBD1. The J segment lost 9 bases and the V segment lost 3 bases, leaving 2 bases of the junction unmatched. There are 11 residues in the CDR3. Germline CDR1 is SQVTM and CDR2 is ANQGSEA. The CDR3 region is CSVEGQGRYTF. The DNA of the CDR3 is TGCAGCGTTGAGGGACAGGGACGCTACACCTTC. Together with reference TRBV29-1 and TRBJ1-2, the CDR3 gives the full variable domain: SAVISQKPSRDICQRGTSLTIQCQVDSQVTMMFWYRQQPGQSLTLIATANQGSEATYESGFVIDKFPISRPNLTFSTLTVSNMSPEDSSIYLCSVEGQGRYTFGSGTRLTVV.

This clonotype was counted between two and nine times. This sequence joins TRBV4-3 and TRBJ1-1; D remains ambiguous. CDR1 is LGHNA, CDR2 YSLEER, per germline. V lost 4 bases to trimming and J lost 0 bases, with 6 bases between them. The CDR3 extends over 13 amino acids. The CDR3 nucleotides are TGCGCCAGCAGCCGCGACATGAACACTGAAGCTTTCTTT. Protein product: CASSRDMNTEAFF.

This clonotype has a handful of counts. The chain carries TRBV15 and TRBJ1-5; D might be TRBD1 (5 bases). The CDR3 sequence is 15 residues long. Trimming took 5 bases from V and 5 from J, leaving 16 bases between them. Germline values: CDR1 LNHNV, CDR2 YYDKDF (reference sequence). CDR3 region: CATSPAGGSHQPQHF. Here the CDR3 DNA reads TGTGCCACCAGCCCTGCGGGGGGGAGTCATCAGCCCCAGCATTTT.

In this sample, this clonotype turned up many times. The genes are TRBV6-2 or TRBV6-3 and TRBJ1-5; perhaps TRBD1 as D (5 bases). This CDR3 contains 16 residues. V lost 8 bases, J lost 1 base, and 18 bases lay in between. The V gene's germline CDR1 is MNHEY and CDR2 SVGEGT. CDR3 nucleotides: TGTGCCAGCCGCCCGTGGGGCCCTCTGAGCAATCAGCCCCAGCATTTT. This sequence encodes CASRPWGPLSNQPQHF.